The rows below give T cell receptor beta chains drawn from one sample of a study of cytomegalovirus exposure and HLA in healthy donors. Some clones are missing from TCRdb's copy, which holds only in-frame ones; the method was immunoSEQ multiplex PCR. The table records under 150,000 clones, under 80% of them present only once. The sample consisted of PBMCs. The receptors derive from a woman between 45 and 65 years old in good health and CMV-seropositive. Each CDR3 is given with its conserved first and last residue. The D gene is left open where the match is weak. Size values are once, few and many counts, or a class for expanded clones, and some rows have none.

v_call	j_call	cdr3_length	d_call	clone_size	cdr3_nt	cdr3_aa
TRBV2	TRBJ2-2	14	.	once	TGTGCCAGCAGTGTTTCAGAGAACACCGGGGAGCTGTTTTTT	CASSVSENTGELFF
TRBV5-8	TRBJ1-6	16	TRBD1	.	TGTGCCAGCAGCTTGGGAGGGACAGGGGTGATTTCACCCCTCCACTTT	CASSLGGTGVISPLHF
TRBV7-9	TRBJ1-1	11	.	few	TGTGCCAGCACCCTCAACACTGAAGCTTTCTTT	CASTLNTEAFF
TRBV7-7	TRBJ2-1	13	.	.	TGTGCTAGCAGCTTAAACGCGGGGTATGAGCAGTTCTTC	CASSLNAGYEQFF
TRBV9	TRBJ2-7	14	.	.	TGTGCCAGCAGCGAACTACCCACCTCCTACGAGCAGTACTTC	CASSELPTSYEQYF
TRBV14	TRBJ2-1	12	.	.	TGTGCCAGCAGCCTGATACGGGATGAGCAGTTCTTC	CASSLIRDEQFF
TRBV2	TRBJ2-5	13	.	.	TGTGCCAGCCCTCGGGGAAGGCAAGAGACCCAGTACTTC	CASPRGRQETQYF
TRBV5-1	TRBJ1-6	15	TRBD1	.	TGCGCCAGCAGCTGGGGGACAGGGGGAGATTCACCCCTCCACTTT	CASSWGTGGDSPLHF
TRBV2	TRBJ2-7	14	TRBD1	medium-sized	TGTGCCAGCAGTGAAGCACAGGGGGCTTGGGAGCAGTACTTC	CASSEAQGAWEQYF
TRBV19	TRBJ1-1	13	.	once	TGTGCCAGTAGTATACCCCCGGGGACTGAAGCTTTCTTT	CASSIPPGTEAFF
TRBV4-2	TRBJ2-7	17	TRBD2	.	TGTGCCAGCAGCCAAGCTTATAGGACTAGCGGGATCTACGAGCAGTACTTC	CASSQAYRTSGIYEQYF
TRBV5-5	TRBJ1-5	15	.	.	TGTGCCAGCAGCTTCATGCCAGGGTCGAATCAGCCCCAGCATTTT	CASSFMPGSNQPQHF
TRBV28	TRBJ2-1	13	.	.	TGTGCGAGCTCAGGGTCCTCCTACAATGAGCAGTTCTTC	CASSGSSYNEQFF
TRBV28	TRBJ2-1	16	TRBD2	.	TGTGCCAGCAGTACTCACGGGGGGGCCTTAAAAAATGAGCAGTTCTTC	CASSTHGGALKNEQFF
TRBV7-9	TRBJ2-5	17	TRBD2	.	TGTGCCAGCAGCACCCGGACTAGCGGGGGGATCCAAGAGACCCAGTACTTC	CASSTRTSGGIQETQYF
TRBV7-6	TRBJ2-7	13	TRBD1	.	TGTGCCAGCAGCCGACAGGGTATCGACGAGCAGTACTTC	CASSRQGIDEQYF
TRBV10-3	TRBJ2-7	14	TRBD1	.	TGTGCCATCAGTGAGGTACAGGGGCTCCCCGAGCAGTACTTC	CAISEVQGLPEQYF
TRBV18	TRBJ2-1	12	.	.	TGTGCCAGCTCACCGGAGCGCAATGAGCAGTTCTTC	CASSPERNEQFF
TRBV10-3	TRBJ2-2	14	TRBD1	few	TGTGCCATCACCAGACAGGGGAAGGACGGGGAGCTGTTTTTT	CAITRQGKDGELFF
TRBV11-2	TRBJ2-1	18	.	.	TGTGCCAGCAGCTTAATCTTCCCCACTGGAGGATTACACAATGAGCAGTTCTTC	CASSLIFPTGGLHNEQFF
TRBV11-2	TRBJ2-2	19	TRBD1	.	TGTGCCAGCAGCTTTCGCGGCTCCGGACTCCAGGGGGACACCGGGGAGCTGTTTTTT	CASSFRGSGLQGDTGELFF
TRBV6-5	TRBJ2-7	15	.	many	TGTGCCAGCAGTTACTCGAGTCTTGGTTCCTACGAGCAGTACTTC	CASSYSSLGSYEQYF
TRBV9	TRBJ1-5	14	TRBD1	.	TGTGCCAGCAGCGTAGGGACAGGGCATCAGCCCCAGCATTTT	CASSVGTGHQPQHF
TRBV28	TRBJ2-5	15	.	.	TGTGCCAGCATTTCCGCGGGGCCCCCCGGAGAGACCCAGTACTTC	CASISAGPPGETQYF
TRBV27	TRBJ2-2	14	.	.	TGTGCCAGCACAACAGGGTTTCACACCGGGGAGCTGTTTTTT	CASTTGFHTGELFF
TRBV7-3	TRBJ2-6	18	TRBD2	.	TGTGCCAGCAGCTTATACGGCGGGGGGGCCCCCGGGGCCAACGTCCTGACTTTC	CASSLYGGGAPGANVLTF
TRBV7-3	TRBJ2-7	17	TRBD1	.	TGTGCCAGCAGCCTAGTCGGGACAGGGGCCCCCAAACACGAGCAGTACTTC	CASSLVGTGAPKHEQYF
TRBV25-1	TRBJ1-1	13	TRBD1	.	TGTGCCAGCAGCGCCCCGACAGGGACTGAAGCTTTCTTT	CASSAPTGTEAFF
TRBV2	TRBJ1-1	12	.	once	TGTGCCAGCAGGGGGTTTAGCGGTGAAGCTTTCTTT	CASRGFSGEAFF
TRBV5-4	TRBJ2-5	14	.	.	TGTGCCAGCAGCCCTCTGGGGGGGCGGGAGACCCAGTACTTC	CASSPLGGRETQYF
TRBV19	TRBJ1-1	15	TRBD1	.	TGTGCCAGTAGTATGGCAGGGGGAATGCGGACTGAAGCTTTCTTT	CASSMAGGMRTEAFF
TRBV13	TRBJ1-1	13	.	.	TGTGCCAGCAGCTCCAGGGGTGGCACTGAAGCTTTCTTT	CASSSRGGTEAFF
TRBV6-6	TRBJ1-4	16	TRBD1	.	TGTGCCAGCAGGTCAGGACAGGGCTTAGGGGTCGAAAAACTGTTTTTT	CASRSGQGLGVEKLFF
TRBV27	TRBJ2-2	13	.	few	TGTGCCAGCAGTTTCGGCCGGGCCGGGGAGCTGTTTTTT	CASSFGRAGELFF
TRBV5-1	TRBJ2-1	11	.	.	TGCGCCAGCAGCTTGGCAGGTGAGCAGTTCTTC	CASSLAGEQFF
TRBV19	TRBJ1-1	13	.	.	TGTGCCAGTAGTATGCTGGGAGGCACTGAAGCTTTCTTT	CASSMLGGTEAFF
TRBV7-2	TRBJ2-7	17	TRBD2	.	TGTGCCAGCAGTTCTACAATTAGCGGGGGGCCACAGGGGGAGCAGTACTTC	CASSSTISGGPQGEQYF
TRBV5-1	TRBJ2-7	16	TRBD2	.	TGCGCCAGCAGCCCATTAGGGCGGGGGGAAGACTACGAGCAGTACTTC	CASSPLGRGEDYEQYF
TRBV7-2	TRBJ2-7	16	TRBD2	.	TGTGCCAGCAGCTTTCGTCTGGCGGGGGGCCTCTACGAGCAGTACTTC	CASSFRLAGGLYEQYF
TRBV18	TRBJ1-6	16	TRBD1	.	TGTGCCAGCTCACCTGAGGGACAGGGTTCTGTTTCACCCCTCCACTTT	CASSPEGQGSVSPLHF
TRBV7-9	TRBJ1-3	15	.	few	TGTGCCAGCAGCGACAGAATGAGCTCTGGAAACACCATATATTTT	CASSDRMSSGNTIYF
TRBV19	TRBJ1-5	14	TRBD1	.	TGTGCCAGTAGGAGACAGGGGGACAATCAGCCCCAGCATTTT	CASRRQGDNQPQHF
TRBV6-4	TRBJ2-3	14	TRBD2	once	TGTGCCAGCAGTGAGGGTCTAGCGGCAGATACGCAGTATTTT	CASSEGLAADTQYF
TRBV27	TRBJ2-7	15	TRBD1	.	TGTGCCAGCAGTTCGGGACAGGGAGGTTTCCACGAGCAGTACTTC	CASSSGQGGFHEQYF
TRBV7-2	TRBJ2-7	12	.	once	TGTGCCAGCAGCTCCATTGAGGGTGAACAGTACTTC	CASSSIEGEQYF
TRBV2	TRBJ2-5	13	.	.	TGTGCCAGCAGTGAGACAGATCAAGAGACCCAGTACTTC	CASSETDQETQYF
TRBV19	TRBJ2-5	15	.	.	TGTGCCAGTAGTATAACAGGGTGGTCAGCAGAGACCCAGTACTTC	CASSITGWSAETQYF
TRBV5-4	TRBJ1-2	16	TRBD1	.	TGTGCCAGCAGCCCGGACAGGGGGCGGCCGAACTATGGCTACACCTTC	CASSPDRGRPNYGYTF
TRBV6-5	TRBJ1-1	15	TRBD1	few	TGTGCCAGCAGTCCGGGACAGGGGGCCGGCACTGAAGCTTTCTTT	CASSPGQGAGTEAFF
TRBV7-3	TRBJ1-4	13	.	.	TGTGCCAGCAGCTTAACGCAGGGTGAAAAACTGTTTTTT	CASSLTQGEKLFF
TRBV7-3	TRBJ1-2	16	.	.	TGTGCCAGCAGCTTATGGGCGACACCAACTAACTATGGCTACACCTTC	CASSLWATPTNYGYTF
TRBV29-1	TRBJ1-3	15	.	.	TGCAGCGTCGCCCCTCATCAGGGCCCTGGAAACACCATATATTTT	CSVAPHQGPGNTIYF
TRBV28	TRBJ1-4	14	.	once	TGTGCCAGCAGTGGCGGGGTAACTAATGAAAAACTGTTTTTT	CASSGGVTNEKLFF
TRBV7-2	TRBJ1-5	15	.	.	TGTGCCAGCAGCAGCAGCGGGGGGAACAATCAGCCCCAGCATTTT	CASSSSGGNNQPQHF
TRBV28	TRBJ2-7	15	TRBD1	few	TGTGCCAGCAGTTTATACGTAGGGGGCGGGTACGAGCAGTACTTC	CASSLYVGGGYEQYF